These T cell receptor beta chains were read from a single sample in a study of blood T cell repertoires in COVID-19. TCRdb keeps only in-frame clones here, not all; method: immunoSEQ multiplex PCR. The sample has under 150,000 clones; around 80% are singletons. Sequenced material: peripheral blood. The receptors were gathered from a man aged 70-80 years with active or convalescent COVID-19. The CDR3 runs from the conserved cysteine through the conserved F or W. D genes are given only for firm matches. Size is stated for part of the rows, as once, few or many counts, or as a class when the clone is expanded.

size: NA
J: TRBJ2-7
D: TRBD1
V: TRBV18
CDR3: CASSPGTGLSYEQYF
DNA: TGTGCCAGCTCACCGGGGACAGGGCTTTCCTACGAGCAGTACTTC

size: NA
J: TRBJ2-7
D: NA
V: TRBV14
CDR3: CASSQGTERRYEQYF
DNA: TGTGCCAGCAGCCAAGGGACAGAGAGACGGTACGAGCAGTACTTC

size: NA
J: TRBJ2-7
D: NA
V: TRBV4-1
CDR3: CASSSSVAGAYYEQYF
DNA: TGCGCCAGCAGCTCCTCCGTGGCAGGGGCCTACTACGAGCAGTACTTC

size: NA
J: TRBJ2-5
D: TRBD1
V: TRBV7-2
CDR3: CASSPRTGGRETQYF
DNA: TGTGCCAGCAGCCCCAGGACAGGGGGTCGAGAGACCCAGTACTTC

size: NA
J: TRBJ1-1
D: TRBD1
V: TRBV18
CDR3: CASSSGQGITEAFF
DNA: TGTGCCAGCTCCTCTGGACAGGGGATCACTGAAGCTTTCTTT

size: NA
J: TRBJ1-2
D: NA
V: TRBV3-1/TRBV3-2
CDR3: CASSFLDGYTF
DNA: TGTGCCAGCAGCTTTCTTGATGGCTACACCTTC

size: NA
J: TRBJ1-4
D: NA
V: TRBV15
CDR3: CATSSPELGQREKLFF
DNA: TGTGCCACCAGCAGTCCAGAGTTGGGACAACGAGAAAAACTGTTTTTT

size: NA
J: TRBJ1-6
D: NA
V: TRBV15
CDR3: CATSRGPGLQSPLHF
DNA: TGTGCCACCAGCAGAGGTCCAGGGTTGCAATCACCCCTCCACTTT

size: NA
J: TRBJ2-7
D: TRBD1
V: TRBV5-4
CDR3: CASSPGQGRYEQYF
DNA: TGTGCCAGCAGCCCGGGACAGGGGAGGTACGAGCAGTACTTC

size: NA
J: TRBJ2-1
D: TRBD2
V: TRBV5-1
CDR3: CASSLVSGRENEQFF
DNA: TGCGCCAGCAGCTTGGTTAGCGGGAGGGAAAATGAGCAGTTCTTC

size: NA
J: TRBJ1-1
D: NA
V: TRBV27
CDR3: CASSPTLQRNTEAFF
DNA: TGTGCCAGCAGCCCAACCTTACAGAGAAACACTGAAGCTTTCTTT

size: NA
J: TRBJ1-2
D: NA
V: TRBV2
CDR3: CASSEEGANYGYTF
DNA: TGTGCCAGCAGTGAAGAGGGAGCGAACTATGGCTACACCTTC

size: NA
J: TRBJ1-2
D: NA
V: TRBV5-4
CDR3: CASSLERGIYGYTF
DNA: TGTGCCAGCAGCTTGGAAAGGGGGATTTATGGCTACACCTTC

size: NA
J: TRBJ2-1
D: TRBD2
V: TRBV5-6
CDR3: CASSLLTSGGSSYNEQFF
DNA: TGTGCCAGCAGCCTCCTAACTAGCGGGGGGAGCTCCTACAATGAGCAGTTCTTC

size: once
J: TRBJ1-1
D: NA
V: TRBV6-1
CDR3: CASSEVLADTEAFF
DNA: TGTGCCAGCAGTGAAGTCCTCGCGGACACTGAAGCTTTCTTT

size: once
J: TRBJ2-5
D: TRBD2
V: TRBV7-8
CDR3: CASSWGGRSETQYF
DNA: TGTGCCAGCAGCTGGGGGGGGAGGAGTGAGACCCAGTACTTC

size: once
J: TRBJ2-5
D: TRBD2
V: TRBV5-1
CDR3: CASTSLAGEETQYF
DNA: TGCGCCAGCACTAGTCTAGCGGGCGAAGAGACCCAGTACTTC

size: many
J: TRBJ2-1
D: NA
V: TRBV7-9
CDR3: CASSRPYNEQFF
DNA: TGTGCCAGCAGCCGTCCCTACAATGAGCAGTTCTTC

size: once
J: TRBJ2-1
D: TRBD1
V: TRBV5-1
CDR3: CASSSSQGEYEQFF
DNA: TGCGCCAGCAGCTCGTCACAGGGGGAGTATGAGCAGTTCTTC

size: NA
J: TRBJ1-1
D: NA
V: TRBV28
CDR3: CASRSGEAFF
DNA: TGTGCCAGTAGATCGGGGGAAGCTTTCTTT

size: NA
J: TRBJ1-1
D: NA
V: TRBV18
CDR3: CASSPLSGTEAFF
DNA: TGTGCCAGCTCACCATTGTCAGGTACTGAAGCTTTCTTT

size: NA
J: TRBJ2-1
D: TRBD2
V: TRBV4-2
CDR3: CASSQGTSGSNEQFF
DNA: TGTGCCAGCAGCCAAGGGACTAGCGGGAGCAATGAGCAGTTCTTC

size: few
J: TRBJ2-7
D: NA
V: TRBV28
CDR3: CASSSGPYEQYF
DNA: TGTGCCAGCAGTAGCGGGCCCTACGAGCAGTACTTC

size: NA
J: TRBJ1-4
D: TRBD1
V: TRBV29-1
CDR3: CSVKGQGLHEKLFF
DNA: TGCAGCGTTAAGGGACAGGGGCTACATGAAAAACTGTTTTTT

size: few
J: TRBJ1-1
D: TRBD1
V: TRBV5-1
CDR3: CASSRTGGNGEAFF
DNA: TGCGCCAGCAGCAGGACAGGGGGCAATGGTGAAGCTTTCTTT

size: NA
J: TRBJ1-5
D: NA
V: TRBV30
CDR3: CAWSVRGQRSGTQHF
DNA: TGTGCCTGGAGTGTACGAGGCCAGCGATCCGGGACCCAGCATTTT

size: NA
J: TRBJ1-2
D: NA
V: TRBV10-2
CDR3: CASSATDYGYTF
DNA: TGCGCCAGCAGTGCGACAGACTATGGCTACACCTTC

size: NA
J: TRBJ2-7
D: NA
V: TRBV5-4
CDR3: CASSFGAAAYEQYF
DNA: TGTGCCAGCAGCTTCGGTGCGGCCGCTTACGAGCAGTACTTC

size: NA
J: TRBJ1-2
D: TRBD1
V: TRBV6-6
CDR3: CASSQTGSGGYTF
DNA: TGTGCCAGCAGTCAGACAGGGAGTGGCGGCTACACCTTC

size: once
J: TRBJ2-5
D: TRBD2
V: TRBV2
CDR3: CASRPGLAGPQETQYF
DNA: TGTGCCAGCAGACCAGGACTAGCGGGTCCCCAAGAGACCCAGTACTTC

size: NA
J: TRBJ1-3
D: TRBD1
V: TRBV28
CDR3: CASSLRDRVYSGNTIYF
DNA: TGTGCCAGCAGTTTAAGGGACAGGGTCTACTCTGGAAACACCATATATTTT

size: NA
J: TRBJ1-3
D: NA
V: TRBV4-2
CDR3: CASSQVLGTNDGAGNTIYF
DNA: TGTGCCAGCAGCCAAGTTTTGGGCACTAATGACGGGGCTGGAAACACCATATATTTT

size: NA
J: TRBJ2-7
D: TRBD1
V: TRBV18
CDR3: CASSKGQTASYEQYF
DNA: TGTGCCAGCTCAAAGGGACAGACGGCCTCCTACGAGCAGTACTTC

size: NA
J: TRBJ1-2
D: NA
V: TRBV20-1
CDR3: CSLDSYYGYTF
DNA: TGCAGTCTAGACTCCTACTATGGCTACACCTTC

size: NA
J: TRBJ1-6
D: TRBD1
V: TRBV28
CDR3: CASRSGTGASPLHF
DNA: TGTGCCAGCAGATCCGGGACAGGAGCTTCACCCCTCCACTTT

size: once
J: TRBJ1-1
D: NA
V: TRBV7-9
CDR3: CASSDSTGRPTEAFF
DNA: TGTGCCAGCAGCGATTCGACAGGTCGGCCCACTGAAGCTTTCTTT

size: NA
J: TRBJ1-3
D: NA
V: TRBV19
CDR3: CASSIDAGKGNTIYF
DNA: TGTGCCAGTAGTATAGATGCAGGTAAAGGAAACACCATATATTTT

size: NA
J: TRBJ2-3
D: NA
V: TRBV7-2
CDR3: CASSLDPVDTQYF
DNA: TGTGCCAGCAGCTTAGATCCAGTAGATACGCAGTATTTT

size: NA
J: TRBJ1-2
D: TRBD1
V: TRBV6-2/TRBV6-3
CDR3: CASRPREGQGFYGYTF
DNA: TGTGCCAGCAGGCCTCGCGAAGGACAGGGGTTCTATGGCTACACCTTC

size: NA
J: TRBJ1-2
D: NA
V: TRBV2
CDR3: CASSVGGNGYTF
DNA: TGTGCCAGCAGTGTGGGGGGTAATGGCTACACCTTC

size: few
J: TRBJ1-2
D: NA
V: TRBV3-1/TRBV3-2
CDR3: CASSQARSSYGYTF
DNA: TGTGCCAGCAGCCAAGCTCGAAGTAGCTATGGCTACACCTTC

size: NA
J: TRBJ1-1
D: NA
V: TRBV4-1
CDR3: CASSQVLGAGTEAFF
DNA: TGCGCCAGCAGCCAAGTCCTGGGGGCCGGGACTGAAGCTTTCTTT

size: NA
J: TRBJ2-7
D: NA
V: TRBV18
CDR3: CASSPDTGIEQYF
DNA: TGTGCCAGCTCACCAGATACAGGGATCGAGCAGTACTTC

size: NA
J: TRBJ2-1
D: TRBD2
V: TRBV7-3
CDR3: CASSLGVSGSEQFF
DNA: TGTGCCAGCAGCTTAGGGGTTAGCGGGAGTGAGCAGTTCTTC

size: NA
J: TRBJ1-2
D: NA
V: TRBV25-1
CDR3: CASSEWTEYGYTF
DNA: TGTGCCAGCAGTGAATGGACAGAGTATGGCTACACCTTC

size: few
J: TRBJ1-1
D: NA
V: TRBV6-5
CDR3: CASTMSRGMNTEAFF
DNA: TGTGCCAGCACTATGAGCCGCGGAATGAACACTGAAGCTTTCTTT

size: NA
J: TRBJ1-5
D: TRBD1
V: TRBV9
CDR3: CASSKTGGSNQPQHF
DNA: TGTGCCAGCAGCAAAACAGGGGGAAGCAATCAGCCCCAGCATTTT

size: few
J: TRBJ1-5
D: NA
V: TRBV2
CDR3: CASSPLPSGGNSNQPQHF
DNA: TGTGCCAGCAGCCCCCTTCCGTCGGGGGGGAATAGCAATCAGCCCCAGCATTTT

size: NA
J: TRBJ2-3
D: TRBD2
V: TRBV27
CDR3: CASTFIMAGGNTDTQYF
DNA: TGTGCCAGCACATTTATAATGGCGGGGGGCAACACAGATACGCAGTATTTT

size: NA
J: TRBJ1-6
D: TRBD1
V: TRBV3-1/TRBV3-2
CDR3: CASSQYDREHSPLHF
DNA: TGTGCCAGCAGCCAATATGACAGGGAGCATTCACCCCTCCACTTT

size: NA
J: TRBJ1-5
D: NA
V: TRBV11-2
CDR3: CASSLDRNQPQHF
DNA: TGTGCCAGCAGCTTAGACAGAAATCAGCCCCAGCATTTT

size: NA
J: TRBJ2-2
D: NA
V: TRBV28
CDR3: CASSWLKSNTGELFF
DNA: TGTGCCAGCAGTTGGCTTAAGTCGAACACCGGGGAGCTGTTTTTT

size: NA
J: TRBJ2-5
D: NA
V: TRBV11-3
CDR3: CASSLGQRFETQYF
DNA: TGTGCCAGCAGCTTAGGGCAGCGGTTTGAGACCCAGTACTTC

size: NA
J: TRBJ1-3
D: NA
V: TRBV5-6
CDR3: CASSLGRYEGNTIYF
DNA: TGTGCCAGCAGCTTGGGTCGATACGAGGGAAACACCATATATTTT

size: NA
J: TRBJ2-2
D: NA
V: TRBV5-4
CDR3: CASSLNGGGELFF
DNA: TGTGCCAGCAGCTTGAATGGCGGCGGGGAGCTGTTTTTT